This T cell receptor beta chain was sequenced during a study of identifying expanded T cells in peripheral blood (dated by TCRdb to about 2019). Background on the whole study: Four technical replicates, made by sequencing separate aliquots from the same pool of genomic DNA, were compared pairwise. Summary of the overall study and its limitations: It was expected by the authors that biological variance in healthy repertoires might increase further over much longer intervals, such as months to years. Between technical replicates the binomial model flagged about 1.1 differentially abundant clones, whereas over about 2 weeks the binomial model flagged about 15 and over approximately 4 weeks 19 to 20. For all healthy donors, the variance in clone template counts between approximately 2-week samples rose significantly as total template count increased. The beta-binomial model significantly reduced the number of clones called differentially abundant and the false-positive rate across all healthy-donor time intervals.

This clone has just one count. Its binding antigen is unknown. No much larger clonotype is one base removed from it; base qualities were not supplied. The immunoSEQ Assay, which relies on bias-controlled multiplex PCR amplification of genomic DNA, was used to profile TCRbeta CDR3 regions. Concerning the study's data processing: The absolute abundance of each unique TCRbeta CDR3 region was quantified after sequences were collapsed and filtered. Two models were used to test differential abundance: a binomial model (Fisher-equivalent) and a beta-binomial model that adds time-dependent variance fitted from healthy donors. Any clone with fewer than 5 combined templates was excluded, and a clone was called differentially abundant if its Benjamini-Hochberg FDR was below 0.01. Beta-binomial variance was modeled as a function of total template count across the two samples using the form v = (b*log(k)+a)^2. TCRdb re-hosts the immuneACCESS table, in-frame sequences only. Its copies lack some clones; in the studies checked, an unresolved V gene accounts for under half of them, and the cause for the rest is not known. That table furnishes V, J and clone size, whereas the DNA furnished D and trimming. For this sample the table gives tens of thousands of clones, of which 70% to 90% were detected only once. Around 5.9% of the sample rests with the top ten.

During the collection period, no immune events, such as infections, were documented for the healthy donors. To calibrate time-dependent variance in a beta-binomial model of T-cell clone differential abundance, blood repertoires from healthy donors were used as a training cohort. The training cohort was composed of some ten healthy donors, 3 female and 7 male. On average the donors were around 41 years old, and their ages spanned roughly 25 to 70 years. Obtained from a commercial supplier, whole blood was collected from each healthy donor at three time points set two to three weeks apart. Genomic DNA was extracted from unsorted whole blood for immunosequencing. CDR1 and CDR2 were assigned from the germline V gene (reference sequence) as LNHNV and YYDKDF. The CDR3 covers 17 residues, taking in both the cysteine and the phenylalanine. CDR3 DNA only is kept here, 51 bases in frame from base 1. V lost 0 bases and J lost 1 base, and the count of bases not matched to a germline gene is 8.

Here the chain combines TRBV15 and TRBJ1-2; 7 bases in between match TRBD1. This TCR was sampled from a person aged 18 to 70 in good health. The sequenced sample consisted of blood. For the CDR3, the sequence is CATSRDRTGGDNYGYTF. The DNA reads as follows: TGTGCCACCAGCAGAGATAGGACAGGAGGCGATAACTATGGCTACACCTTC.